This record looks at one T cell receptor beta chain sequence and its context. The entry originates in a study of blood T cell repertoires in COVID-19. Study summary: The samples span acute and convalescent COVID-19 from the United States, Italy and Spain. The analysed material was cDNA or gDNA that came from T cells, B-cell-depleted T cells, or PBMCs.

The CDR3 has 16 amino acids. Per the germline V gene, CDR1 is MNHEY and CDR2 is SMNVEV (reference sequence). Trimming shortened V by 2 bases and J by 6 bases, and 17 bases separated the two germline ends. Study processing details: Nucleated cell number was recorded as an estimate derived from reference gene primer amplification. Sequencing used immunoSEQ multiplex PCR; TCRdb keeps in-frame clones, though not all of them. That table is the source of V, J and clone size, and D and trimming were worked out from the DNA. This sample yields about 120,000 clones, of which 80% to 90% are seen a single time; nearly 0.9% belongs to the top ten.

This clonotype was sampled from a woman aged 50 to 65 with active or convalescent COVID-19. The J gene is TRBJ1-5, the V gene TRBV27; maybe TRBD1 (5 bases). Sequencing was done on a sample of peripheral blood. In nucleotides, the CDR3 is TGTGCCAGCAGTTTAAGGGGTTGGGGCCTTAGTCAGCCCCAGCATTTT. Translated, it gives CASSLRGWGLSQPQHF.